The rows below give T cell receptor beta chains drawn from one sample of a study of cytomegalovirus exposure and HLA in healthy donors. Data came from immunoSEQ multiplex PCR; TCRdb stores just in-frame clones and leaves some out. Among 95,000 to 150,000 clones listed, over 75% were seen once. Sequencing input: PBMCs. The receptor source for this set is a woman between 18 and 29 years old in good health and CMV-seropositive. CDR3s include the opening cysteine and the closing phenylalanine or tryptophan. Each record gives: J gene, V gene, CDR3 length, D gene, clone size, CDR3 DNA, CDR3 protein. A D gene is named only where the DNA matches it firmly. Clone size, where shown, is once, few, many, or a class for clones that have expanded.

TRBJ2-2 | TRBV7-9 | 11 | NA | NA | TGTGCCAGCCGCGTTACCGGGGAGCTGTTTTTT | CASRVTGELFF
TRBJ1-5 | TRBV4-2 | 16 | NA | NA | TGTGCCAGCAGCCACGAAAGCAAAGGGGCGCCTATGCCCCAGCATTTT | CASSHESKGAPMPQHF
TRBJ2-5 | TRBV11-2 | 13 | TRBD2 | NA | TGTGCCAGCGCCCTAGCGGGAGTGGAGACCCAGTACTTC | CASALAGVETQYF
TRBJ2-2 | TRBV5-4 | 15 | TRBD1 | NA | TGTGCCAGCAGCCAGGACAGGGGGCAAACCGGGGAGCTGTTTTTT | CASSQDRGQTGELFF
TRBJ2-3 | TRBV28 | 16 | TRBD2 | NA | TGTGCCAGCAGTTTCCTAGCGGGAGGGGGCACAGATACGCAGTATTTT | CASSFLAGGGTDTQYF
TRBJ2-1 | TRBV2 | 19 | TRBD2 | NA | TGTGCCAGCAGTGAATCGGGTATAGGGCTAGCGGGACCCTACAATGAGCAGTTCTTC | CASSESGIGLAGPYNEQFF
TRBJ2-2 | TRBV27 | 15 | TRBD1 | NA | TGTGCCAGCAGTCGAACAGGGGGAGTCCCCGGGGAGCTGTTTTTT | CASSRTGGVPGELFF
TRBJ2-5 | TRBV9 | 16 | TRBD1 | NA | TGTGCCAGCAGCGTAACCCCCTACGACAGGGAAGAGACCCAGTACTTC | CASSVTPYDREETQYF
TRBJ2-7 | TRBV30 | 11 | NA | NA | TGTGCCTGGAGTATTCAGGACGAGCAGTACTTC | CAWSIQDEQYF
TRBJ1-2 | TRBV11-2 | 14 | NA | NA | TGTGCCAGCAGCCCCCAAGGGGCTAACTATGGCTACACCTTC | CASSPQGANYGYTF
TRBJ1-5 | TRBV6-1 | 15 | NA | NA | TGTGCCAGCAGTGTAGGCAGGGGCCGGAATCAGCCCCAGCATTTT | CASSVGRGRNQPQHF
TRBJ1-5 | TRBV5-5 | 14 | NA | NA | TGTGCCAGCAGCGGCGGCTGGAGCAATCAGCCCCAGCATTTT | CASSGGWSNQPQHF
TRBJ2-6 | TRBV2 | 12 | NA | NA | TGTGCCAGCTCTTCTGGGGCCAACGTCCTGACTTTC | CASSSGANVLTF
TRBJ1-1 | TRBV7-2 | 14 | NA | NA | TGTGCCAGCAGCCCCCGTGCGGGTAACACTGAAGCTTTCTTT | CASSPRAGNTEAFF
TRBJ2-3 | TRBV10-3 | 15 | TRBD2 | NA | TGTGCCATCAGCGGACTAGCGGGAGTGTCAGATACGCAGTATTTT | CAISGLAGVSDTQYF
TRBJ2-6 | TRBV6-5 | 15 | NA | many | TGTGCCAGCAGTTCCCGGAGCTCTGGGGCCAACGTCCTGACTTTC | CASSSRSSGANVLTF
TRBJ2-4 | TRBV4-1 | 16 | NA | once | TGCGCCAGCAGCCAGGCGGTTACGGGATCCAAAAACATTCAGTACTTC | CASSQAVTGSKNIQYF
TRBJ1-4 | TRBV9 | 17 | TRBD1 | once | TGTGCCAGCGGTCAGGGGGCATCCACCCGAACTAATGAAAAACTGTTTTTT | CASGQGASTRTNEKLFF
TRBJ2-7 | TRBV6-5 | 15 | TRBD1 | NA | TGTGCCAGCAGGGACAGGTCCAAAGGGGCATACGAGCAGTACTTC | CASRDRSKGAYEQYF
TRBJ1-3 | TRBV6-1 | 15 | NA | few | TGTGCCAGCAGTAGACAGGTGTACTCTGGAAACACCATATATTTT | CASSRQVYSGNTIYF
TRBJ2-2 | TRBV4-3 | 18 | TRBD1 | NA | TGCGCCAGCATACCAAGACAGGGGAGGCTGAGGAAAACCGGGGAGCTGTTTTTT | CASIPRQGRLRKTGELFF
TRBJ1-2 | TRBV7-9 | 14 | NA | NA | TGTGCCAGCAGCTGGCAAGAGTCGGCGGGGGGCTACACCTTC | CASSWQESAGGYTF
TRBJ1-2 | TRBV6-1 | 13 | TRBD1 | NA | TGTGCCAGCAGTTGGGACAGAGATTATGGCTACACCTTC | CASSWDRDYGYTF
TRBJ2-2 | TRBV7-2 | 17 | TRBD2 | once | TGTGCCAGCAGCTTAGTAGCGGGAGGCCTGAACACCGGGGAGCTGTTTTTT | CASSLVAGGLNTGELFF
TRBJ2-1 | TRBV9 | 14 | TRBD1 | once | TGTGCCAGCAGTCGACAGGGCAAGGGGAATGAGCAGTTCTTC | CASSRQGKGNEQFF
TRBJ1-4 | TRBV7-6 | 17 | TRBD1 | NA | TGTGCCAGCAGCTTAACGGGCGAGGACAGGGGGTGGGAAAAACTGTTTTTT | CASSLTGEDRGWEKLFF
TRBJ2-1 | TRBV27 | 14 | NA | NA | TGTGCCAGCCCCGGGACTCGACCTTACAATGAGCAGTTCTTC | CASPGTRPYNEQFF
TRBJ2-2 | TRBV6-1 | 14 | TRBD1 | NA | TGTGCCAGCAGGGACAGGGGGCAGACCGGGGAGCTGTTTTTT | CASRDRGQTGELFF
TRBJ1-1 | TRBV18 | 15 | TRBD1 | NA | TGTGCCAGCTCACCGCGACAGGGTCGCCCGACTGAAGCTTTCTTT | CASSPRQGRPTEAFF
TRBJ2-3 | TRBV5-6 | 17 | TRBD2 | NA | TGTGCCAGCAGCTTTTTAGCGGGGGGGACTAGCACAGATACGCAGTATTTT | CASSFLAGGTSTDTQYF
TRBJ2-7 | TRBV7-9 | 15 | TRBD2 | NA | TGTGCCAGCAGCTTAGGGGAGGGGTCCCTCTACGAGCAGTACTTC | CASSLGEGSLYEQYF
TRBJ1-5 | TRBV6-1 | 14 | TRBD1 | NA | TGTGCCAGCAGTGTGAGGACAGGGAATCAGCCCCAGCATTTT | CASSVRTGNQPQHF
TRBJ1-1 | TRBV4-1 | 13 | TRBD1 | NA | TGCGCCAGCAGCCAGGGGACAGGGACTGAAGCTTTCTTT | CASSQGTGTEAFF
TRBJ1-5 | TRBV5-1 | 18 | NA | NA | TGCGCCAGCAGCTTGGTCCCTACAGGGTCGGATCGCAATCAGCCCCAGCATTTT | CASSLVPTGSDRNQPQHF
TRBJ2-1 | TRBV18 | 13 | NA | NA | TGTGCCAGCTCACCGGTATGGGGGGATGAGCAGTTCTTC | CASSPVWGDEQFF
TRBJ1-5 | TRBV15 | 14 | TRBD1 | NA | TGTGCCACCAGCCAGGACAGGGGAAGACAGCCCCAGCATTTT | CATSQDRGRQPQHF
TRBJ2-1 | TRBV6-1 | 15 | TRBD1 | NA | TGTGCCAGTGCGGGGGCTGGGACAGGGGGGTATGAGCAGTTCTTC | CASAGAGTGGYEQFF
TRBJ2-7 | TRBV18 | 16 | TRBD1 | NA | TGTGCCAGCTCACCGACAGGGGACCTGAGACTCTACGAGCAGTACTTC | CASSPTGDLRLYEQYF
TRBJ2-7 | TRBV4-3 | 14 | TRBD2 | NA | TGCGCCAGCAGCCGGGATCCGGGGACTAGGGAGCAGTACTTC | CASSRDPGTREQYF